This T cell receptor (beta chain) was identified in a study of blood T cell repertoires in COVID-19. On the study more broadly: Spain, Italy and the United States supplied samples that represented acute and convalescent COVID-19. Sample material is recorded as cDNA or gDNA derived from T cells, B-cell-depleted T cells, or PBMCs.

Germline CDR1 LNHDA, CDR2 SQIVND (reference sequence). The CDR3 spans 13 residues. The J segment lost 5 bases and the V segment lost 7 bases, leaving 6 bases of the junction unmatched. As originally analysed: Quantification of nucleated cells was approximated via reference gene primer amplification. Using immunoSEQ multiplex PCR, the repertoire was profiled, and TCRdb retains in-frame clones only, with some absent. Clonal size and the V and J genes are those of that table, whereas D and trimming came from the DNA. The sample includes under 150,000 clones, 87% seen only once; the top ten take 4.3%. This chain connects TRBV19 to TRBJ1-1, with 8 positions matching TRBD1. Sequencing was carried out using peripheral blood. The TCR was taken from a woman in her 40s with acute or convalescent COVID-19. CDR3 amino acids: CASTGGVWTEAFF. The CDR3 DNA reads as TGTGCCAGTACAGGGGGCGTATGGACTGAAGCTTTCTTT.